Listed below are T cell receptor beta chains from one sample, sequenced in a study of beta chain features in type 1 diabetes. TCRdb's copy holds only in-frame clones and misses some; the assay was immunoSEQ multiplex PCR. Of a few hundred thousand clones detected, 9.6% appear once; the ten largest clones hold roughly 0.6%. The source material was central memory CD4+ T cells from blood. The receptors here all came from a young man with type 1 diabetes. Both conserved end residues are part of each CDR3. The size of a clone is reported for some rows only, either as once, few or many, or as a class for expanded clones.

V	size	J	CDR3
TRBV6-5	few	TRBJ2-7	CASSRQGDGYEQYF
TRBV7-6	few	TRBJ2-5	CASSSRGGPETQYF
TRBV6-4	few	TRBJ2-3	CASSGSRSGTDTQYF
TRBV11-2	.	TRBJ2-5	CASSVQGAYETQYF
TRBV28	few	TRBJ2-7	CASIFSGRRGEQYF
TRBV28	.	TRBJ1-2	CASSINYGYTF
TRBV7-9	few	TRBJ1-1	CASSLPQDTEAFF
TRBV4-2	few	TRBJ2-2	CASSLAQNGGGELFF
TRBV6-6	.	TRBJ2-5	CASRPSTGVETQYF
TRBV7-6	few	TRBJ2-3	CASSGWARQKTQYF
TRBV27	.	TRBJ1-5	CARGLYSPQHF
TRBV27	few	TRBJ1-1	CASSTIRSGERGEAFF
TRBV28	many	TRBJ2-5	CASSLSESQYF
TRBV7-6	few	TRBJ2-5	CASSLTVRAQETQYF
TRBV13	few	TRBJ2-2	CASSYRDRNTGELFF
TRBV29-1	.	TRBJ2-1	CSGGPSSSYNEQFF
TRBV27	few	TRBJ1-4	CAAPLRSRQAGLPEKLFF
TRBV7-2	few	TRBJ2-3	CASSLGGGITDTQYF
TRBV7-8	.	TRBJ1-4	CASSSSSGQKLFF
TRBV6-6	few	TRBJ2-1	CASSFGTGANEQFF
TRBV7-2	many	TRBJ1-2	CASSFETPPAINGYTF
TRBV7-2	.	TRBJ2-4	CASSQSPGQGNIQYF
TRBV19	.	TRBJ1-5	CASSIDENQPQHF
TRBV6-1	few	TRBJ2-1	CASSQPGYGEQFF
TRBV4-1	few	TRBJ2-5	CASSQGGTSEETQYF
TRBV30	few	TRBJ2-7	CAWSVGRGQYEQYF
TRBV9	.	.	CASSVTSRGPYEQYF
TRBV9	few	TRBJ2-2	CASSVAQANTGELFF
TRBV5-4	many	TRBJ2-5	CASSRDRVGQETQYF
TRBV30	few	TRBJ1-3	CAWSVGASGNTIYF
TRBV19	.	TRBJ2-3	CASSKTGSPDTQYF
TRBV28	few	TRBJ2-6	CASSSQGASSGANVLTF
TRBV7-3	few	TRBJ2-7	CASSFRREYEQYF
TRBV30	.	TRBJ1-2	CAWSLQTNYGYTF
TRBV4-1	.	TRBJ2-7	CASSQPGSSYEQYF
TRBV6-5	few	TRBJ1-5	CASSNGGYNQPQHF
TRBV20-1	.	TRBJ2-7	CSARGIYEQYF